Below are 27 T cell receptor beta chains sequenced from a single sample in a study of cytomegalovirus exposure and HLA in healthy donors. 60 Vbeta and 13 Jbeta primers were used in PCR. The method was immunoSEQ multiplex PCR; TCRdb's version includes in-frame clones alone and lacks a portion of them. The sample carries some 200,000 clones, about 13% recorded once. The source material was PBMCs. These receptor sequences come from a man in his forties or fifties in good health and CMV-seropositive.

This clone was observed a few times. DNA of the CDR3: TGTGCCAGTAGCCCCGGACTAGCGGGATACAATGAGCAGTTCTTC. Translated, it gives CASSPGLAGYNEQFF. The chain recombines TRBV19 with TRBJ2-1; 12 bases agree with TRBD2. The CDR3 is 15 residues long. The V segment lost 6 bases and the J segment 4 bases; nucleotides outside the gene matches: 4. The germline V gene has CDR1 LNHDA and CDR2 SQIVND (reference sequence).

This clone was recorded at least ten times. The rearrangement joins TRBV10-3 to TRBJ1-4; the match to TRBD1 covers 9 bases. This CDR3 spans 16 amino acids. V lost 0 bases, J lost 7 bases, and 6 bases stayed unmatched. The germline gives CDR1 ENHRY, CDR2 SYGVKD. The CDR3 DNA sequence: TGTGCCATCAGTGAGTCGACTCGGACAGGGGTTGAAAAACTGTTTTTT. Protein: CAISESTRTGVEKLFF.

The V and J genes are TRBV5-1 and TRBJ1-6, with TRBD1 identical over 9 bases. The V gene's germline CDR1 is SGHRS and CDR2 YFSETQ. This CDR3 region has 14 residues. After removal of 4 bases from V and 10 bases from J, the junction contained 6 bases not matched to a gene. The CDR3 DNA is TGCGCCAGCAGCCCGGGACAGGGAAAGTCACCCCTCCACTTT. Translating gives CASSPGQGKSPLHF.

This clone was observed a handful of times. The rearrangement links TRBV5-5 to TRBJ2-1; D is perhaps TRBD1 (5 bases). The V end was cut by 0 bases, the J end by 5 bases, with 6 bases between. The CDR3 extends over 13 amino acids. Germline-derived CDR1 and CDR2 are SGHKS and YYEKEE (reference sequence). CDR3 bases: TGTGCCAGCAGCTTGGAGGGGCACAATGAGCAGTTCTTC. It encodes CASSLEGHNEQFF.

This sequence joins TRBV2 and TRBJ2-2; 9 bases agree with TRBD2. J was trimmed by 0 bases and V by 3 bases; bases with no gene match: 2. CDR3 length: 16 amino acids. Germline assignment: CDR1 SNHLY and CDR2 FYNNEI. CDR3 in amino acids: CASSDRGGANTGELFF. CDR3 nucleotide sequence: TGTGCCAGCAGTGATCGCGGGGGGGCGAACACCGGGGAGCTGTTTTTT.

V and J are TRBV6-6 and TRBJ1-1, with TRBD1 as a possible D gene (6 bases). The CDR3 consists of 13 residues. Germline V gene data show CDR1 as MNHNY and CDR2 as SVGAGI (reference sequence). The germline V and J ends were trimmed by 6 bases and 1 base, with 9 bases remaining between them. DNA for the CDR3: TGTGCCAGCAGCCAACAGGGGAACACTGAAGCTTTCTTT. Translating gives CASSQQGNTEAFF.

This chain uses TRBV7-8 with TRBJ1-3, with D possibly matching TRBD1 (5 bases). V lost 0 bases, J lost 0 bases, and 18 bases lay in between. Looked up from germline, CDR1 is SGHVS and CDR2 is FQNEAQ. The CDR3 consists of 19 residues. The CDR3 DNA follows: TGTGCCAGCAGCTTAGCGCGGGGGAGGGCCGGTCACTCTGGAAACACCATATATTTT. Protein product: CASSLARGRAGHSGNTIYF.

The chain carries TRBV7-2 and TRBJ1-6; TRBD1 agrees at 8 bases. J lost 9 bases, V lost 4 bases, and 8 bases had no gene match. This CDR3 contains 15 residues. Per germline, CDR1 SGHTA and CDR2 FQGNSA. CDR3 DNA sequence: TGTGCCAGCAGCTCTCAGGGGGCGTCTGGTTCACCCCTCCACTTT. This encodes CASSSQGASGSPLHF.

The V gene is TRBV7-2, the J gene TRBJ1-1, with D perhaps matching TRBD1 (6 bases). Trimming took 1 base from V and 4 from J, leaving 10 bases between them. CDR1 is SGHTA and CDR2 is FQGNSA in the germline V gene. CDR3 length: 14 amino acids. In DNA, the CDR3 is TGTGCCAGCAGCTTAGAGGGGGTTATCACTGAAGCTTTCTTT. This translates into CASSLEGVITEAFF.

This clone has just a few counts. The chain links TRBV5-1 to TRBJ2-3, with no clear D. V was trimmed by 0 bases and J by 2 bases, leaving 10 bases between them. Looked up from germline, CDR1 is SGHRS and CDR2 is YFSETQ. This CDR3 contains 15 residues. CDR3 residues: CASSLAPGLTDTQYF. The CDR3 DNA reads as TGCGCCAGCAGCTTGGCGCCAGGCCTCACAGATACGCAGTATTTT. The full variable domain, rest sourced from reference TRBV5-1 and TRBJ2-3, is KAGVTQTPRYLIKTRGQQVTLSCSPISGHRSVSWYQQTPGQGLQFLFEYFSETQRNKGNFPGRFSGRQFSNSRSEMNVSTLELGDSALYLCASSLAPGLTDTQYFGPGTRLTVL.

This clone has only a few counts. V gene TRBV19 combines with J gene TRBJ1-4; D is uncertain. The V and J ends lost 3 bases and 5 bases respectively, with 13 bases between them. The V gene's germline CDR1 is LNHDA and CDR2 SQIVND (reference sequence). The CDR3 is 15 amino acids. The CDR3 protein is CASSMGILQNEKLFF. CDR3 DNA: TGTGCCAGTAGTATGGGCATTCTGCAGAATGAAAAACTGTTTTTT. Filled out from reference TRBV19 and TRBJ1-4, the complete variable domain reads DGGITQSPKYLFRKEGQNVTLSCEQNLNHDAMYWYRQDPGQGLRLIYYSQIVNDFQKGDIAEGYSVSREKKESFPLTVTSAQKNPTAFYLCASSMGILQNEKLFFGSGTQLSVL.

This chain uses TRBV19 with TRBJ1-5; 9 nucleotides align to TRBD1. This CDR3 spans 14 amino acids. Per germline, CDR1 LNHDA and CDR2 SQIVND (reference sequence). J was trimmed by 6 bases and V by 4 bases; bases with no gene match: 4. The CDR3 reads CASSTGQGPQPQHF. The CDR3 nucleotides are TGTGCCAGTAGTACGGGACAGGGCCCTCAGCCCCAGCATTTT. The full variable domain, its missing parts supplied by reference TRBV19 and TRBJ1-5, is DGGITQSPKYLFRKEGQNVTLSCEQNLNHDAMYWYRQDPGQGLRLIYYSQIVNDFQKGDIAEGYSVSREKKESFPLTVTSAQKNPTAFYLCASSTGQGPQPQHFGDGTRLSIL.

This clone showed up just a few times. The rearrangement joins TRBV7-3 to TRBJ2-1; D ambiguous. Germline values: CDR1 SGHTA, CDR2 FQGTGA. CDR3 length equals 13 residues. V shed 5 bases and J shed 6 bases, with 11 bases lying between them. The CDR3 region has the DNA TGTGCCAGCAGCCGTCAACTCACCAATGAGCAGTTCTTC. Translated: CASSRQLTNEQFF.

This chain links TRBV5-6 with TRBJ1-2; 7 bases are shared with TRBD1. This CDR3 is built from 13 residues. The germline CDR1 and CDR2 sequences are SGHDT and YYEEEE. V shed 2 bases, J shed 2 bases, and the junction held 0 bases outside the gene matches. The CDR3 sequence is CASSFRGNYGYTF. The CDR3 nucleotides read TGTGCCAGCAGCTTCAGGGGGAACTATGGCTACACCTTC.

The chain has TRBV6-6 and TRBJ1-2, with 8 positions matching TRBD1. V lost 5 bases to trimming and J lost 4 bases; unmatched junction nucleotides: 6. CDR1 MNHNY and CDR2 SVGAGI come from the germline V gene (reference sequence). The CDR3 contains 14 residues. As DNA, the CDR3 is TGTGCCAGCAGTGCGGACAGGGAGGGCTATGGCTACACCTTC. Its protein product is CASSADREGYGYTF.

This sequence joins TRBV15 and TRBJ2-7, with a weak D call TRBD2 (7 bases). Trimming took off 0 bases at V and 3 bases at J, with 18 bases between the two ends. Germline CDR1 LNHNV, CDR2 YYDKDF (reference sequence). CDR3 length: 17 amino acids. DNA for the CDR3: TGTGCCACCAGCAGAGACGGAAGGGGGGGGTCGGGCTACGAGCAGTACTTC. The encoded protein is CATSRDGRGGSGYEQYF.

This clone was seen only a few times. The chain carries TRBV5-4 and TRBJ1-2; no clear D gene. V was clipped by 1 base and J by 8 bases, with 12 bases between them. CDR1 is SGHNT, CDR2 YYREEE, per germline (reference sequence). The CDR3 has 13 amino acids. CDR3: CASSLRPPRGYTF. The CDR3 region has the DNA TGTGCCAGCAGCTTGAGGCCGCCGAGGGGCTACACCTTC.

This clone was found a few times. CDR3 nucleotide sequence: TGCGCCAGCAGCCAACGGGGGGGAGAGACCCAGTACTTC. This encodes CASSQRGGETQYF. The V gene is TRBV4-3, the J gene TRBJ2-5; 8 bases align to TRBD2. The CDR3 totals 13 residues. CDR1 and CDR2 from the germline V gene are LGHNA and YSLEER. Trimming took 2 bases from V and 4 from J; bases not matched to a gene: 0.

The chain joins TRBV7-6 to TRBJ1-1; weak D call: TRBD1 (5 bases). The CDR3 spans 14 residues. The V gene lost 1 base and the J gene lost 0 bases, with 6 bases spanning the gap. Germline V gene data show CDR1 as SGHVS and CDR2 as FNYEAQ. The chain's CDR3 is CASSLGTLNTEAFF. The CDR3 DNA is TGTGCCAGCAGCTTAGGGACATTGAACACTGAAGCTTTCTTT.

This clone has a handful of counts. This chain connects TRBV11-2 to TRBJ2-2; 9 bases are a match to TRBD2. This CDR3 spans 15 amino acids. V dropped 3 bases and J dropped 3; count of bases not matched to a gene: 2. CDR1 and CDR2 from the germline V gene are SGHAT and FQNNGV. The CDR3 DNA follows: TGTGCCAGCAGCTTTAGCGGGGGCTACACCGGGGAGCTGTTTTTT. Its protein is CASSFSGGYTGELFF.

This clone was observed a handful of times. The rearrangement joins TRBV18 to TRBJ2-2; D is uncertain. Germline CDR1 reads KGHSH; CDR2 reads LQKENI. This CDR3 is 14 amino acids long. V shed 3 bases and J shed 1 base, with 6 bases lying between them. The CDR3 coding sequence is TGTGCCAGCTCACCCTTAGAGAACACCGGGGAGCTGTTTTTT. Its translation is CASSPLENTGELFF.

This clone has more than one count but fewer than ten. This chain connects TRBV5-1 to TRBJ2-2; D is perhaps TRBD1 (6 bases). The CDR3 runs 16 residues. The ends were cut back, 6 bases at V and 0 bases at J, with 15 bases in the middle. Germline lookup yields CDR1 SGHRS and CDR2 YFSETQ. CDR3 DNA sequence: TGCGCCAGCAACATCGCCGGGACAACGAACACCGGGGAGCTGTTTTTT. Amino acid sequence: CASNIAGTTNTGELFF.

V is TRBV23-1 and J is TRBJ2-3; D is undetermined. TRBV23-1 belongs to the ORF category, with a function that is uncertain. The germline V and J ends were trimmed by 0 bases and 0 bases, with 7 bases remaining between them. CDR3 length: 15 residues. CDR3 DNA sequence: TGCGCCAGCAGTCAATCCAAGCGCAGCACAGATACGCAGTATTTT. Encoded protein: CASSQSKRSTDTQYF.

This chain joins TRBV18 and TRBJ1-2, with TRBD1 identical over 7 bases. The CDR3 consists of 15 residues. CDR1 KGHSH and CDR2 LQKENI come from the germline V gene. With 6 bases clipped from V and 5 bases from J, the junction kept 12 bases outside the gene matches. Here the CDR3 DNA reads TGTGCCAGCTCGAGTCTCCGGGACAGCTTTTATGGCTACACCTTC. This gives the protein CASSSLRDSFYGYTF.

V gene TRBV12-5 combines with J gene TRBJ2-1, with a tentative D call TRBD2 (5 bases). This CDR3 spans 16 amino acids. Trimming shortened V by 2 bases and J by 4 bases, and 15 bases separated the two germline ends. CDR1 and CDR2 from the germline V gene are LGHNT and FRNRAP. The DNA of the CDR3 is TGTGCTAGTGGTTTGCGAGAAGGACTCCCATACAATGAGCAGTTCTTC. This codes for CASGLREGLPYNEQFF.

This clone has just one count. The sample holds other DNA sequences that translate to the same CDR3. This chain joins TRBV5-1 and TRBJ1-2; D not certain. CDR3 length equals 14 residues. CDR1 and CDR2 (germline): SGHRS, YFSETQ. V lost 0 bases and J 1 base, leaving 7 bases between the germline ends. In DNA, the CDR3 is TGCGCCAGCAGCTTGGGAGGCCTTAACTATGGCTACACCTTC. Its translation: CASSLGGLNYGYTF.

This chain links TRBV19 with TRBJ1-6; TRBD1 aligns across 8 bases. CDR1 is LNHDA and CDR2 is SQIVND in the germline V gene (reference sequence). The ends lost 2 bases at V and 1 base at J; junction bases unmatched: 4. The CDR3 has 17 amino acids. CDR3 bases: TGTGCCAGTAGTATATCTACAGGGGGATCCTATAATTCACCCCTCCACTTT. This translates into CASSISTGGSYNSPLHF.